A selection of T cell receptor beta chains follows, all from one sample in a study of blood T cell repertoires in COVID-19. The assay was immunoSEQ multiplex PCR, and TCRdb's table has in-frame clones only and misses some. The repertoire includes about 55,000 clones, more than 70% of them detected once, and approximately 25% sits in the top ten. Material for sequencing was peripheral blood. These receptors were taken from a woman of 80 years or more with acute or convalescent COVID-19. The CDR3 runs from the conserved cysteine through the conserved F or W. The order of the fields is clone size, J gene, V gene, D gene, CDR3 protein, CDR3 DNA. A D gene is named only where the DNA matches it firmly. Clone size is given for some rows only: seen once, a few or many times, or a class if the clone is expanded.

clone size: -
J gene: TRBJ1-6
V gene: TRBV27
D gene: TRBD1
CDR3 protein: CASSRGQGANSPLHF
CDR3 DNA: TGTGCCAGCAGTCGAGGACAGGGGGCGAATTCACCCCTCCACTTT

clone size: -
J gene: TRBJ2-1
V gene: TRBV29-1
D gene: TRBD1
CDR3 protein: CSVEAWDRDNNEQFF
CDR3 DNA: TGCAGCGTTGAAGCCTGGGACAGAGACAACAATGAGCAGTTCTTC

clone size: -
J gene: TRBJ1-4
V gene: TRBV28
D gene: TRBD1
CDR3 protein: CASSLQGAVTNEKLFF
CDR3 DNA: TGTGCCAGCAGCTTACAGGGGGCGGTAACTAATGAAAAACTGTTTTTT

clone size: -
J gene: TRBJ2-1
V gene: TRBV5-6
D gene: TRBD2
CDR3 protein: CASSSRLAGGFSYNEQFF
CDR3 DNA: TGTGCCAGCAGCTCCAGACTAGCGGGGGGCTTCTCCTACAATGAGCAGTTCTTC

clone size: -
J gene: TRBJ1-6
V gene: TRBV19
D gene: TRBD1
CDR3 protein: CATRRDRESAYNSPLHF
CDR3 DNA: TGTGCCACAAGGAGGGACAGGGAGTCGGCATATAATTCACCCCTCCACTTT

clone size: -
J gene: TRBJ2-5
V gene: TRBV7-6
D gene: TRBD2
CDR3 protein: CASSLGGTTAQETQYF
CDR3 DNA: TGTGCCAGCAGCTTAGGAGGGACTACAGCCCAAGAGACCCAGTACTTC

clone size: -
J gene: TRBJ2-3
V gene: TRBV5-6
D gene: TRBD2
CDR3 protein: CASSKGLAGADTQYF
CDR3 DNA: TGTGCCAGCAGCAAGGGACTAGCGGGAGCAGATACGCAGTATTTT

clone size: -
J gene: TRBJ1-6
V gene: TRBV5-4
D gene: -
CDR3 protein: CASSLTDYNSPLHF
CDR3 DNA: TGTGCCAGCAGCTTGACAGACTATAATTCACCCCTCCACTTT

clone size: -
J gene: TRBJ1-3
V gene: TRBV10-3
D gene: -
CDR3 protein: CAISDLVLQAISGNTIYF
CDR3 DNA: TGTGCCATCAGTGACCTAGTATTACAGGCGATCTCTGGAAACACCATATATTTT

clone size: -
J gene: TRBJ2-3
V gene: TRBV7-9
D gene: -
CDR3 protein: CASSETSPDTQYF
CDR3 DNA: TGTGCCAGCAGCGAAACTAGTCCAGATACGCAGTATTTT

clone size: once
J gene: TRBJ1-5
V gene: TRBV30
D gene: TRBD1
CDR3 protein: CAWSVFGQDNQPQHF
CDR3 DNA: TGTGCCTGGAGTGTATTCGGACAGGACAATCAGCCCCAGCATTTT

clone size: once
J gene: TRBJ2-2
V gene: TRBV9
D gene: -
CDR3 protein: CASSPQAELTGELFF
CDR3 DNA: TGTGCCAGCAGCCCTCAAGCGGAGTTGACCGGGGAGCTGTTTTTT

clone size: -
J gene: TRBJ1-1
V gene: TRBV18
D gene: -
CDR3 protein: CASSPQGKNTEAFF
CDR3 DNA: TGTGCCAGCTCACCACAGGGGAAGAACACTGAAGCTTTCTTT

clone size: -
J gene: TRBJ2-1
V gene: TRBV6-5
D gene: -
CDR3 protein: CASSLGVEQFF
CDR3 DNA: TGTGCCAGCAGTTTAGGGGTTGAGCAGTTCTTC

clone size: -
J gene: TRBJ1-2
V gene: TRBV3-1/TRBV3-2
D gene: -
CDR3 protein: CASSQYREYGYTF
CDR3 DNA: TGTGCCAGCAGCCAGTACAGGGAATATGGCTACACCTTC

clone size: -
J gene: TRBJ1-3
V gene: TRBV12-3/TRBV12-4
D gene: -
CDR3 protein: CASTPGNTIYF
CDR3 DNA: TGTGCCAGCACCCCGGGAAACACCATATATTTT

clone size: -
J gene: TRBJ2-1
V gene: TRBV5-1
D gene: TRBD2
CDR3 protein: CASSLEAGGPYNEQFF
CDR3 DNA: TGCGCCAGCAGCTTGGAGGCGGGGGGGCCCTACAATGAGCAGTTCTTC

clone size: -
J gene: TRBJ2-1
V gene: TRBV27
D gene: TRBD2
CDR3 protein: CASSLLLSERGQDEQFF
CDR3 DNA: TGTGCCAGCAGTTTACTCCTCTCGGAGCGGGGTCAGGATGAGCAGTTCTTC

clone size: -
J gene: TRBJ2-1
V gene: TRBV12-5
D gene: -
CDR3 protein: CASGSDYSGEQFF
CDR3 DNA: TGTGCTAGTGGTTCCGACTATTCGGGTGAGCAGTTCTTC

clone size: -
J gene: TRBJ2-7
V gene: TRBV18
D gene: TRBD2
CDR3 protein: CASSLLAGGSSYEQYF
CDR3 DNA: TGTGCCAGCTCATTACTAGCGGGGGGGAGCTCCTACGAGCAGTACTTC

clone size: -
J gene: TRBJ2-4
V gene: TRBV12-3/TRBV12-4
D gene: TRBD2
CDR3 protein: CASSRSLAGQYF
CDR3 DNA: TGTGCCAGCAGCCGTAGCCTAGCGGGACAGTACTTC

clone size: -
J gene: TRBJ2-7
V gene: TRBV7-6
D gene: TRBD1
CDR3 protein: CASSFDRGGIYEQYF
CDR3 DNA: TGTGCCAGCAGCTTCGACAGGGGAGGTATCTACGAGCAGTACTTC

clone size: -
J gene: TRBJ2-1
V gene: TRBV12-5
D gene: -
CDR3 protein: CASGLAGGTEQFF
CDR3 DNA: TGTGCTAGTGGTTTAGCTGGGGGGACTGAGCAGTTCTTC

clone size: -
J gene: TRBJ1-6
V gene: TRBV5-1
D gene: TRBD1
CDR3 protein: CASSLLQGNNSPLHF
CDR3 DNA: TGCGCCAGCAGCCTCTTACAGGGGAACAATTCACCCCTCCACTTT

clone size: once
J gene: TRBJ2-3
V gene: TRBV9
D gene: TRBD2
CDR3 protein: CASSVASGRGADTQYF
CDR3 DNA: TGTGCCAGCAGCGTAGCCAGCGGGAGGGGCGCAGATACGCAGTATTTT

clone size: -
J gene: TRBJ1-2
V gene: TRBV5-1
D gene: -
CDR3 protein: CASSPGSRGNGYTF
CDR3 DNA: TGCGCCAGCAGCCCGGGTTCTAGGGGAAATGGCTACACCTTC

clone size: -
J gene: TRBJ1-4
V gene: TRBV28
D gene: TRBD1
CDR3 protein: CASTLDRGGEKLFF
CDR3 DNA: TGTGCCAGCACCCTGGACAGGGGTGGTGAAAAACTGTTTTTT

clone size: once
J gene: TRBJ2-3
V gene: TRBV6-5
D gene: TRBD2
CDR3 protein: CASRLADATDTQYF
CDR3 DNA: TGTGCCAGCAGACTAGCGGACGCCACAGATACGCAGTATTTT

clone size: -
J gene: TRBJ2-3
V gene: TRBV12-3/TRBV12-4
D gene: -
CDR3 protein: CASSLPTDTQYF
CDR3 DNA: TGTGCCAGCAGTTTACCGACAGATACGCAGTATTTT

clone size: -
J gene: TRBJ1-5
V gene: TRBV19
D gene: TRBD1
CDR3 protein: CASQGGKEINQPQHF
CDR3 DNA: TGTGCCAGTCAGGGGGGAAAAGAGATCAATCAGCCCCAGCATTTT

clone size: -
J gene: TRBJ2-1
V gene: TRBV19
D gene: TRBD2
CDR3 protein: CASSIREGAYNEQFF
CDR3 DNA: TGTGCCAGTAGTATAAGGGAGGGCGCCTACAATGAGCAGTTCTTC

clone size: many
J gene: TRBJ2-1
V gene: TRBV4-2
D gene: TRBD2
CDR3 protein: CASSQVPIAGVFF
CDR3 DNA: TGTGCCAGCAGCCAAGTTCCCATAGCGGGAGTTTTCTTC

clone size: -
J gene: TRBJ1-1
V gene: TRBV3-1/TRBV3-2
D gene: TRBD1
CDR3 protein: CASSSSGGLNTEAFF
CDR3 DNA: TGTGCCAGCAGCTCATCAGGGGGCTTGAACACTGAAGCTTTCTTT

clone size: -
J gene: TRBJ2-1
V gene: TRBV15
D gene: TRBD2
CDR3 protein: CATSRGIGGSSYNEQFF
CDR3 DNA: TGTGCCACCAGCAGAGGGATTGGCGGGAGCTCCTACAATGAGCAGTTCTTC

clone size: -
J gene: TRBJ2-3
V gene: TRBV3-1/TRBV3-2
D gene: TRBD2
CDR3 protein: CASSRGGLSTDTQYF
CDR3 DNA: TGTGCCAGCAGTCGGGGGGGCCTTAGCACAGATACGCAGTATTTT

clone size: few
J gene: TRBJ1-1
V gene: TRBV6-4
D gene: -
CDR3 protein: CASRTDMNTEAFF
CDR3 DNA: TGTGCCTCCAGGACAGACATGAACACTGAAGCTTTCTTT

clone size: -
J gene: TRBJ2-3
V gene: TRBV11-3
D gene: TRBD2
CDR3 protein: CASSSRTSGGSLDTQYF
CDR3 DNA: TGTGCCAGCAGCTCCCGGACTAGCGGGGGATCTTTGGATACGCAGTATTTT

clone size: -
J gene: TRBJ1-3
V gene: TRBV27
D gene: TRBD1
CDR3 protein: CASSLTGGSSGNTIYF
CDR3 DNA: TGTGCCAGCAGTTTGACAGGGGGTTCCTCTGGAAACACCATATATTTT

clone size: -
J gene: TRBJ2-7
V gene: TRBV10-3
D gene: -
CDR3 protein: CAISLTRDSYEQYF
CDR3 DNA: TGTGCCATCAGCTTAACTAGGGATTCCTACGAGCAGTACTTC

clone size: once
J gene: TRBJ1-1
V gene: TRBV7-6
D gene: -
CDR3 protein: CASSSASRGSTEAFF
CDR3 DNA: TGTGCCAGCAGCTCAGCCTCTCGGGGGAGCACTGAAGCTTTCTTT

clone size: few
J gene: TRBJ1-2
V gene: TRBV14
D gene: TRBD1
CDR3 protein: CASSQEDTGVVDGYTF
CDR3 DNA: TGTGCCAGCAGCCAAGAAGATACAGGGGTAGTCGATGGCTACACCTTC

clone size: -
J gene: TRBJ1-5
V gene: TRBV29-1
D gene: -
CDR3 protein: CSAVVANQPQHF
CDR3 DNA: TGCAGCGCGGTCGTGGCCAATCAGCCCCAGCATTTT

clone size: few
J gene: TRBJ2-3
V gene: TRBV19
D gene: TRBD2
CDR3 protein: CASKSGTSGRRTDTQYF
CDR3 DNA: TGTGCCAGTAAAAGTGGGACTAGCGGGAGGCGTACAGATACGCAGTATTTT

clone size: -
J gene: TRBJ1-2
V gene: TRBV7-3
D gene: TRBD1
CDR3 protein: CASSPDRAFNSYTF
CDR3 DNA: TGTGCCAGCAGCCCTGACAGGGCGTTTAACAGCTACACCTTC

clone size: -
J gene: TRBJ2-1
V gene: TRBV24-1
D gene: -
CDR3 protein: CATSDRGPNNEQFF
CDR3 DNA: TGTGCCACCAGTGACCGGGGTCCTAACAATGAGCAGTTCTTC

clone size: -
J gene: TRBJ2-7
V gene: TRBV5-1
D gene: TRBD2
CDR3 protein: CASSLVTSGGASYEQYF
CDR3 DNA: TGCGCCAGCAGCTTGGTGACTAGCGGGGGGGCCTCCTACGAGCAGTACTTC

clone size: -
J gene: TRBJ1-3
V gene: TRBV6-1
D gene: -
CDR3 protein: CASSERGIGGNTIYF
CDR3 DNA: TGTGCCAGCAGTGAAAGGGGGATAGGAGGAAACACCATATATTTT

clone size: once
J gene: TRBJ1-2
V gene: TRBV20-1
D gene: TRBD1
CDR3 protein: CSASMPDRGPRGYTF
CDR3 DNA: TGCAGTGCTAGTATGCCGGACAGGGGGCCCCGGGGCTACACCTTC

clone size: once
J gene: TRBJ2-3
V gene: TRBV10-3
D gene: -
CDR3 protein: CAISGTVLSTDTQYF
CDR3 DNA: TGTGCCATCAGTGGGACTGTGCTTAGCACAGATACGCAGTATTTT

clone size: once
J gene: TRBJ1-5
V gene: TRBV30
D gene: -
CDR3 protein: CAWSAPLSNQPQHF
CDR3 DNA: TGTGCCTGGAGTGCCCCCCTTAGCAATCAGCCCCAGCATTTT

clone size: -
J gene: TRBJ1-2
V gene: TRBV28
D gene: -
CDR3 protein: CASSLMTARYGYTF
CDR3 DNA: TGTGCCAGCAGTTTGATGACAGCACGCTATGGCTACACCTTC

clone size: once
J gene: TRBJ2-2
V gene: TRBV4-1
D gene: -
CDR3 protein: CASSQDPSTGAFTGELFF
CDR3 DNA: TGCGCCAGCAGCCAGGACCCTTCGACAGGTGCATTCACCGGGGAGCTGTTTTTT

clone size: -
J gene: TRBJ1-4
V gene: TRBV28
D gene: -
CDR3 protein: CASSIPHRGRGVGKLFF
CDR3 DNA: TGTGCCAGCAGTATCCCCCATAGGGGTAGGGGCGTTGGAAAACTGTTTTTT

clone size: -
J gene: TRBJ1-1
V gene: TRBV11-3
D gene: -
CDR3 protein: CASSSMAAGSSEAFF
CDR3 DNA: TGTGCCAGCAGCTCCATGGCGGCAGGGTCATCTGAAGCTTTCTTT

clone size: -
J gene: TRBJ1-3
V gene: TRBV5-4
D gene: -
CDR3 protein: CASSLEGGYSGNTIYF
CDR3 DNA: TGTGCCAGCAGCTTGGAAGGGGGTTACTCTGGAAACACCATATATTTT